This is a list of T cell receptor beta chains from one sample in a study of shared clonotypes between healthy human individuals. Here immunoSEQ multiplex PCR was the method, and the copy in TCRdb shows in-frame clones only, minus some. The table has about 2.4 million clones, more than 85% seen once. The sample comprised naive CD4+ T cells from PBMCs. Receptor source: a man aged 18 to 30 in good health. Some clones in this sample may be carry-over from other donors' samples. Each CDR3 is given with its conserved first and last residue. Each record gives: V gene, CDR3 protein.

V: TRBV11-2
CDR3: CASSPSGAIGRFSYEQYF

V: TRBV9
CDR3: CASSVAPIGANEKLFF

V: TRBV28
CDR3: CGVAPSRQPQHF

V: TRBV10-3
CDR3: CAISGELNGYTF

V: TRBV7-9
CDR3: CASSSTGTPPYEQYF

V: TRBV5-1
CDR3: CASSLGLTSGIEQFF

V: TRBV7-9
CDR3: CASSPERELGWSTDTQYF

V: TRBV5-1
CDR3: CASSLVSSANNEQFF

V: TRBV7-2
CDR3: CASSPVLAGPDNEQFF

V: TRBV7-3
CDR3: CASSSQSLGNEQFF

V: TRBV28
CDR3: CASRGDRAYTEAFF

V: TRBV9
CDR3: CASSVAGGRNQETQYF

V: TRBV6-1
CDR3: CASSGLADYNEQFF

V: TRBV6-6
CDR3: CASSYSGGAGYTF

V: TRBV4-2
CDR3: CASRREDEKLFF

V: TRBV10-3
CDR3: CAISAPISGSVHEQFF

V: TRBV6-5
CDR3: CASSYSRVEYEQYF

V: TRBV28
CDR3: CASKGRRGPDIQYF

V: TRBV11-2
CDR3: CASTGGPNQPQHF

V: TRBV9
CDR3: CASSAGGHMNTEAFF

V: TRBV13
CDR3: CASSIRPTGEQFF

V: TRBV14
CDR3: CASSQNNYREQFF

V: TRBV15
CDR3: CATSRDSYGSNYEQYF

V: TRBV19
CDR3: CASAPGAPLLGYGYTF

V: TRBV6-6
CDR3: CASSVQGSAYEQYF

V: TRBV2
CDR3: CASTILGGTYGYTF

V: TRBV7-2
CDR3: CASSLGSPLLARETQYF

V: TRBV5-1
CDR3: CASSRGQVGPKLFF

V: TRBV7-3
CDR3: CASSFSGADTQYF

V: TRBV7-3
CDR3: CASSLMADPTPNTGELFF

V: TRBV7-2
CDR3: CASSLVTLGGAGTEAFF

V: TRBV18
CDR3: CASSATYPEAGNTIYF

V: TRBV2
CDR3: CASSKLAGGTYEQYF

V: TRBV19
CDR3: CASSTKSGAYEQYF

V: TRBV4-1
CDR3: CASSQGRQGYNYGYTF

V: TRBV10-3
CDR3: CAIRTSGGNEQFF

V: TRBV7-9
CDR3: CASSPSVHGELFF

V: TRBV5-6
CDR3: CASSLARSSYNEQFF

V: TRBV25-1
CDR3: CASSPQGATGYTF

V: TRBV23-1
CDR3: CASSQSRGVSSTEAFF

V: TRBV5-4
CDR3: CASSLAGAGANVLTF

V: TRBV30
CDR3: CAWSEDRDQPQHF

V: TRBV15
CDR3: CATSRPGQPQHF

V: TRBV27
CDR3: CASSFPGAPQHF

V: TRBV23-1
CDR3: CASSRGDRVRSGEQYF

V: TRBV9
CDR3: CASSPSGGDNYGYTF

V: TRBV6-1
CDR3: CASSVAGGYEQYF

V: TRBV7-9
CDR3: CASSLRESSYNEQFF

V: TRBV5-1
CDR3: CASSKGEASNQPQHF

V: TRBV29-1
CDR3: CSVVWARGSNQPQHF